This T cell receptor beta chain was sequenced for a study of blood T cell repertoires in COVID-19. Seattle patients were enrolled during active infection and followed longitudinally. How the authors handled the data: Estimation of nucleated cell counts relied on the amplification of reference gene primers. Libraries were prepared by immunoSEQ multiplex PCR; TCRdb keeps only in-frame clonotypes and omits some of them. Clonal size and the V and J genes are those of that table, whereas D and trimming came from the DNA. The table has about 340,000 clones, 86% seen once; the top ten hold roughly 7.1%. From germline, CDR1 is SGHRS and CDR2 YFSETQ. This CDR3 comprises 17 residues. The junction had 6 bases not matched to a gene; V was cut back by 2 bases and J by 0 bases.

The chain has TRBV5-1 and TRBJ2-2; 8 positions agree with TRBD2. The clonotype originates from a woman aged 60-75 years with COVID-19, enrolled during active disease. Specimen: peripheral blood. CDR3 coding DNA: TGCGCCAGCAGCTTTGACCCAGCGGGAGCGAACACCGGGGAGCTGTTTTTT. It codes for CASSFDPAGANTGELFF.